This TCR beta chain derives from a study of post-analysis software for immune sequencing data. The wider study: Relapsing-remitting, secondary progressive and progressive-relapsing multiple sclerosis were all included among the disease courses.

The CDR3 spans 14 residues. Trimming stripped 0 bases from V and 6 bases from J, with 9 bases between. In germline, CDR1 is SGHTA, CDR2 FQGNSA. The study's findings and limits: Samples made in the same batch grouped tightly together by F measure. Included in a set of a few TRBV segments more frequent in patients than controls were TRBV5-6, TRBV5-1 and TRBV20-1.

Unique molecular identifiers had been added to the TCR beta cDNA libraries. There were roughly 0.95 to 10 million T cells, and about 500,000 cDNA molecules came from them. TCRdb analysed the PCR reads with MiXCR anew, one entry per CDR3 protein. Of hundreds of thousands of distinct CDR3 sequences listed, 59% were seen once; the top ten hold roughly 10%. As to this clonotype: Its antigen is undetermined.

Sequenced: blood. This clonotype was sampled from a girl aged 2 to 10 with multiple sclerosis. The V gene is TRBV7-2, the J gene TRBJ2-1; D is undetermined. CDR3 region: CASSLAFGTNEQFF. CDR3 nucleotides: TGTGCCAGCAGCTTAGCATTCGGAACCAATGAGCAGTTCTTC. The full variable domain, completed using reference TRBV7-2 and TRBJ2-1, is GAGVSQSPSNKVTEKGKDVELRCDPISGHTALYWYRQSLGQGLEFLIYFQGNSAPDKSGLPSDRFSAERTGGSVSTLTIQRTQQEDSAVYLCASSLAFGTNEQFFGPGTRLTVL.